These 9 T cell receptor beta chains originate from one sample sequenced in a study of immune characterization of retroperitoneal liposarcoma. Using its own MiXCR run on the PCR reads, TCRdb lists one record per CDR3 protein. The table includes 2,900 or so distinct CDR3 sequences, roughly half detected once. The specimen was tumor tissue. The source is a male donor with retroperitoneal liposarcoma.

This clonotype came up a few times. This sequence joins TRBV6-6 and TRBJ2-4; 10 bases map to TRBD2. Judging by the DNA end, TRBJ2-7 fits better; the J call may be wrong. CDR1 is MNHNY and CDR2 is SVGAGI in the germline V gene (reference sequence). The CDR3 is 15 residues long. CDR3: CASSSPGLANYEQYF. CDR3 coding DNA: TGTGCCAGCAGTTCCCCGGGACTAGCGAACTACGAGCAGTACTTC.

A few counts support this clonotype. The chain carries TRBV6-1 and TRBJ2-7; a possible D gene is TRBD2 (6 bases). Looked up from germline, CDR1 is MNHNS and CDR2 is SASEGT. CDR3 length: 15 amino acids. Trimming took off 1 base at V and 0 bases at J, with 10 bases between the two ends. The CDR3 region has the DNA TGTGCCAGCAGTGAAGGCGGGGATAGCTCCTACGAGCAGTACTTC. It encodes CASSEGGDSSYEQYF.

In this sample, this clonotype is large (0.1 to 1%). The chain links TRBV12-3 or TRBV12-4 to TRBJ2-2; D is undetermined. This CDR3 region has 15 residues. V lost 5 bases and J lost 5, with 15 bases in between. As DNA, the CDR3 is TGTGCCAGCAGTCCGAGCCGCCAGCGAACCGGGGAGCTGTTTTTT. This encodes CASSPSRQRTGELFF.

By proportion, this clonotype is medium-sized. The gene calls are TRBV6-1 and TRBJ1-4, with D uncertain. Germline loops: CDR1 MNHNS, CDR2 SASEGT. V was pared by 3 bases and J by 5 bases, with 10 bases between. This CDR3 region has 14 residues. The CDR3, as DNA: TGTGCCAGCAGTGACTATACCGAGAATGAAAAACTGTTTTTT. Its protein product is CASSDYTENEKLFF.

Comments on this clonotype: One end of the junction fails to match germline, which may point to a read error. This chain uses TRBV15 with TRBJ2-1; tentative D call: TRBD2 (6 bases). The CDR3 length is 17 residues. Germline V lookup: CDR1 LNHNV, CDR2 YYDKDF (reference sequence). Here the CDR3 reads CATSRGLVGGSFNEQFF. The CDR3 DNA is TGTGCCACCAGCAGGGGGCTGGTGGGAGGATCCTTCAATGAGCAGTTCTTC.

This clonotype counts as large (0.1 to 1%). The V call is TRBV27, the J call TRBJ2-1, with a tentative D call TRBD2 (6 bases). The CDR3 length is 13 residues. Trimming took off 2 bases at V and 5 bases at J, with 7 bases between the two ends. Germline CDR1 and CDR2: MNHEY and SMNVEV (reference sequence). CDR3 region: CASSLRENNEQFF. As DNA, the CDR3 is TGTGCCAGCAGTTTACGGGAGAACAATGAGCAGTTCTTC.

The chain links TRBV27 to TRBJ2-5, with 9 bases that match TRBD2. The assigned J gene may be wrong: the sequence end matches TRBJ2-1 better. CDR3 size: 13 residues. Germline lookup yields CDR1 MNHEY and CDR2 SMNVEV (reference sequence). Here the CDR3 DNA reads TGTGCCAGCAGTCAGGGACTAGCTAGCGAGCAGTTCTTC. Translating it yields CASSQGLASEQFF.

The chain carries TRBV6-1 and TRBJ2-1; no reliable D call. Germline V CDR1 and CDR2: MNHNS, SASEGT. Trimming pared 9 bases from V and 7 bases from J, leaving 16 bases between. The CDR3 extends over 13 amino acids. The CDR3 nucleotides are TGTGCCAGTTTAAGCAGCATTGGAAATGAGCAGTTCTTC. Protein: CASLSSIGNEQFF.

This chain joins TRBV7-2 and TRBJ2-1; the D gene is possibly TRBD2 (6 bases). The DNA end is more similar to TRBJ2-5, so the J call may be wrong. CDR3 length equals 15 residues. Germline assignment: CDR1 SGHTA and CDR2 FQGNSA. CDR3 DNA: TGTGCCAGCAGCTTAGAGGTACTCGGAGGGGAGACCCAGTACTTC. Its protein is CASSLEVLGGETQYF.